The 5 T cell receptor beta chains presented below share a single source sample, sequenced in a study of cytomegalovirus exposure and HLA in healthy donors. PCR was performed using 60 Vbeta and 13 Jbeta primers. The table came from immunoSEQ multiplex PCR; TCRdb's copy has only in-frame clones and leaves some out. This table has 110,000 or so clones, over 8.5% appearing once. The sequenced sample consisted of PBMCs. Receptor source: a woman between 40 and 50 years old in good health and CMV-seropositive.

This clone was counted between two and nine times. The rearrangement joins TRBV2 to TRBJ1-1; possibly TRBD1 for D (6 bases). The CDR3 contains 13 residues. V was pared by 5 bases and J by 3 bases, with 10 bases between. The germline V gene has CDR1 SNHLY and CDR2 FYNNEI. CDR3 DNA: TGTGCCAGCAGTTCGGACAGCCACACTGAAGCTTTCTTT. Its protein product is CASSSDSHTEAFF.

This chain joins TRBV19 and TRBJ2-4; tentative D call: TRBD2 (6 bases). V was cut by 1 base and J by 7 bases, with 14 bases left in between. The CDR3 has 15 amino acids. The V gene's germline CDR1 is LNHDA and CDR2 SQIVND (reference sequence). CDR3: CASSIGRLRGNIQYF. The CDR3 DNA reads TGTGCCAGTAGTATAGGTAGACTTCGGGGGAACATTCAGTACTTC.

Concerning this clone: The identical CDR3 is also encoded by other nucleotide sequences in the sample. The chain couples TRBV7-9 to TRBJ2-7; 9 nucleotides align to TRBD1. Germline assignment: CDR1 SEHNR and CDR2 FQNEAQ (reference sequence). The V and J ends lost 5 bases and 7 bases, in that order; junction bases with no gene match: 9. The CDR3 is made up of 14 amino acids. CDR3 protein: CASSTTGGSYEQYF. CDR3 nucleotide sequence: TGTGCCAGCAGCACGACAGGGGGGAGCTATGAGCAGTACTTC. The variable domain in full, completed from reference TRBV7-9 and TRBJ2-7, reads DTGVSQNPRHKITKRGQNVTFRCDPISEHNRLYWYRQTLGQGPEFLTYFQNEAQLEKSRLLSDRFSAERPKGSFSTLEIQRTEQGDSAMYLCASSTTGGSYEQYFGPGTRLTVT.

This clone was counted a few times. This chain links TRBV13 with TRBJ2-7; 8 nucleotides line up with TRBD2. With V trimmed by 2 bases and J by 1 base, 7 bases remained unmatched. The CDR3 is made up of 16 amino acids. Germline V gene lookup returns CDR1 PRHDT and CDR2 FYEKMQ (reference sequence). CDR3 residues: CASSLKPTSESYEQYF. The CDR3 bases are TGTGCCAGCAGCTTAAAGCCGACTAGCGAATCCTACGAGCAGTACTTC.

This clone was seen a handful of times. The chain links TRBV7-2 to TRBJ1-1; D gene ambiguous. V lost 5 bases to trimming and J lost 3 bases, with 13 bases between them. Germline V lookup: CDR1 SGHTA, CDR2 FQGNSA. The CDR3 extends over 14 amino acids. The chain's CDR3 is CASSPSRAYTEAFF. The CDR3 nucleotides read TGTGCCAGCAGCCCCTCCCGCGCGTACACTGAAGCTTTCTTT.